What follows are 25 T cell receptor beta chains derived from one specimen sequenced in a study of blood T cell repertoires in COVID-19 (dated by TCRdb to the early 2020s). Library creation used the immunoSEQ multiplex PCR assay. The table was pulled from immuneACCESS by TCRdb, which kept in-frame rearrangements only. Such tables lose some clones; where checked, under half of the loss comes from unresolved V genes, and the rest has no known cause. The sample contains some 340,000 clones, about 90% of them found a single time. About 5.4% of the sample is in the top ten clones. Sequenced material: PBMCs or T cells enriched from blood (not recorded which). The receptor set was obtained from a woman aged 25 to 39 who had recovered from COVID-19.

DNA of the CDR3: TGTGCCAGCAGCCATGACGGACAGGGCCCCTACAATGAGCAGTTCTTC. It codes for CASSHDGQGPYNEQFF. This chain links TRBV4-2 with TRBJ2-1, with TRBD1 matching 8 bases. V lost 3 bases and J lost 2; bases outside the gene matches: 6. Germline CDR1 and CDR2: LGHNA and YNFKEQ. This CDR3 has 16 residues.

This clone was seen a few times. The chain uses TRBV6-5 and TRBJ2-7; 8 nucleotides agree with TRBD1. Germline V gene sequence: CDR1 MNHEY, CDR2 SVGAGI. This CDR3 contains 14 residues. The junction had 8 bases not matched to a gene; V was cut back by 6 bases and J by 4 bases. CDR3 coding DNA: TGTGCCAGCAGCTTTCTCGGACAGGGATACGAGCAGTACTTC. Translated: CASSFLGQGYEQYF.

CDR3 bases: TGTGCCAGCAGCCCTAGACTAGCGGAATCAGGGGAGCAGTTCTTC. It encodes CASSPRLAESGEQFF. The genes are TRBV11-1 and TRBJ2-1, with 9 bases identical to TRBD2. The CDR3 spans 15 residues. Losses at the gene ends were 5 bases for V and 10 bases for J; bases not matched to a gene: 12. CDR1 is SGHAT and CDR2 is FQDESV in the germline V gene (reference sequence).

The chain links TRBV30 to TRBJ1-1; possible D gene TRBD1, 6 bases. The CDR3 has 15 residues. Germline loops: CDR1 GTSNPN, CDR2 SVGIG (reference sequence). Trimming shortened V by 3 bases and J by 5 bases, and 19 bases separated the two germline ends. Here the CDR3 DNA reads TGTGCCTGGAGATTGACAGGTGTAGGGAGAACTGAAGCTTTCTTT. This translates into CAWRLTGVGRTEAFF.

V and J are TRBV5-1 and TRBJ2-7, with D possibly matching TRBD1 (7 bases). This CDR3 comprises 16 residues. CDR1 and CDR2 from the germline V gene are SGHRS and YFSETQ. V gave up 0 bases and J gave up 5 bases, with 18 bases separating them. The CDR3 here is CASSLGRRGRLDEQYF. The CDR3 DNA reads as TGCGCCAGCAGCTTGGGGCGGAGGGGGCGACTGGACGAGCAGTACTTC.

This clone occurred a few times. CDR3 nucleotides: TGTGCCAGCAGTTTATCGGAGCTTGGCCAGGGTTTCTTT. Encoded protein: CASSLSELGQGFF. The V and J genes are TRBV28 and TRBJ1-1; possibly TRBD1 for D (5 bases). This CDR3 has 13 amino acids. The V gene lost 1 base and the J gene lost 13 bases, with 16 bases spanning the gap. From germline, CDR1 is MDHEN and CDR2 SYDVKM.

The chain carries TRBV11-2 and TRBJ1-1, with D unresolved. CDR3 length: 15 amino acids. V lost 0 bases and J lost 6, with 14 bases in between. Per germline, CDR1 SGHAT and CDR2 FQNNGV. The CDR3: CASSLDIVRIPEAFF. The CDR3, as DNA: TGTGCCAGCAGCTTAGATATAGTGCGGATCCCTGAAGCTTTCTTT.

This chain joins TRBV2 and TRBJ2-7, with 7 bases lining up with TRBD1. The junction had 5 bases not matched to a gene; V was cut back by 4 bases and J by 2 bases. Germline V CDR1 and CDR2: SNHLY, FYNNEI. This CDR3 has 14 residues. Here the CDR3 reads CASSGGTAPYEQYF. The CDR3 region has the DNA TGTGCCAGCAGTGGGGGGACAGCACCCTACGAGCAGTACTTC.

There are a few counts of this clone. This chain joins TRBV9 and TRBJ2-7; D possibly corresponds to TRBD2 (7 bases). CDR3 length equals 14 residues. In germline, CDR1 is SGDLS, CDR2 YYNGEE. V lost 2 bases to trimming and J lost 6 bases, with 15 bases between them. DNA of the CDR3: TGTGCCAGCAGCGTTACGGGGGGCGGGTCCGAGCAGTACTTC. The encoded protein is CASSVTGGGSEQYF.

V usage is TRBV20-1 and J usage is TRBJ1-4; TRBD1 aligns across 8 bases. With 3 bases clipped from V and 8 bases from J, the junction kept 11 bases outside the gene matches. CDR3 length: 15 amino acids. Germline V gives CDR1 DFQATT, CDR2 SNEGSKA (reference sequence). The CDR3 DNA follows: TGCAGTGCTAGTGCTATTGGACAGGGAGCAGAAAAACTGTTTTTT. It translates to CSASAIGQGAEKLFF.

The sample holds one count of this clone. The chain uses TRBV5-5 and TRBJ1-2; 7 nucleotides line up with TRBD1. CDR1 is SGHKS and CDR2 is YYEKEE in the germline V gene (reference sequence). This CDR3 is built from 13 residues. J lost 8 bases, V lost 0 bases, and 4 bases had no gene match. The CDR3 nucleotides are TGTGCCAGCAGCTTGGCTACAGGGGACGGCTACACCTTC. The encoded protein is CASSLATGDGYTF.

This clone was seen more than once but under ten times. The genes are TRBV24-1 and TRBJ2-5; D perhaps matches TRBD2 (6 bases). Trimming stripped 3 bases from V and 2 bases from J, with 12 bases between. Germline V gene data show CDR1 as KGHDR and CDR2 as SFDVKD. The CDR3 loop spans 15 amino acids. Here the CDR3 reads CATSDIREVQETQYF. The CDR3, as DNA: TGTGCCACCAGTGATATAAGGGAGGTGCAAGAGACCCAGTACTTC.

This clone was detected once. CDR3 sequence (DNA): TGTGCCAGCAGCTTAGGTCAGGGTTGGGGCAATCAGCCCCAGCATTTT. This encodes CASSLGQGWGNQPQHF. The chain employs TRBV5-5 and TRBJ1-5, with D possibly TRBD1 on 5 matching bases. The V end lost 2 bases, the J end lost 2 bases, and 14 bases lay between the germline ends. CDR3 length: 16 amino acids. In germline, CDR1 is SGHKS, CDR2 YYEKEE (reference sequence).

The V call is TRBV3-1 (or the pseudogene TRBV3-2), the J call TRBJ1-1; 7 nucleotides line up with TRBD1. Per the germline V gene, CDR1 is LGHDT and CDR2 is YNNKEL (reference sequence). The junction had 6 bases not matched to a gene; V was cut back by 0 bases and J by 2 bases. The CDR3 has 16 amino acids. The CDR3 DNA reads as TGTGCCAGCAGCCAAGACTGGGACAGCTTTAACACTGAAGCTTTCTTT. This sequence encodes CASSQDWDSFNTEAFF.

The chain is built from TRBV5-1 and TRBJ2-3, with TRBD2 identical over 12 bases. CDR1 SGHRS and CDR2 YFSETQ come from the germline V gene. The trim removed 3 bases at V and 1 base at J, leaving 6 bases unmatched. The CDR3 length is 17 residues. The CDR3, as DNA: TGCGCCAGCAGCTACCGGACTAGCGGGACGGGCACAGATACGCAGTATTTT. Translating it yields CASSYRTSGTGTDTQYF.

The genes are TRBV19 and TRBJ1-1; 8 bases map to TRBD1. V lost 3 bases to trimming and J lost 8 bases; unmatched junction nucleotides: 5. This CDR3 has 13 residues. Germline V CDR1 and CDR2: LNHDA, SQIVND (reference sequence). The CDR3 protein is CASSIDWTGEAFF. CDR3 bases: TGTGCCAGTAGTATTGATTGGACAGGGGAAGCTTTCTTT. The complete variable domain, with remaining parts taken from reference TRBV19 and TRBJ1-1, reads DGGITQSPKYLFRKEGQNVTLSCEQNLNHDAMYWYRQDPGQGLRLIYYSQIVNDFQKGDIAEGYSVSREKKESFPLTVTSAQKNPTAFYLCASSIDWTGEAFFGQGTRLTVV.

This rearrangement joins TRBV10-2 to TRBJ1-5; tentatively, D is TRBD1 (6 bases). The ends were cut back, 6 bases at V and 0 bases at J, with 9 bases in the middle. Germline loops: CDR1 WSHSY, CDR2 SAAADI. This CDR3 is 14 amino acids long. The chain's CDR3 is CASRTGFSNQPQHF. For the CDR3, the DNA is TGCGCCAGCAGGACAGGATTTAGCAATCAGCCCCAGCATTTT.

The V call is TRBV7-2, the J call TRBJ2-7, with D perhaps TRBD2 (6 bases). Germline V lookup: CDR1 SGHTA, CDR2 FQGNSA. The CDR3 contains 15 residues. Trimming stripped 2 bases from V and 2 bases from J, with 13 bases between. CDR3 sequence: CASSLRGVGAYEQYF. The CDR3, as DNA: TGTGCCAGCAGCTTACGCGGGGTGGGGGCCTACGAGCAGTACTTC.

The V gene is TRBV3-1 (or the pseudogene TRBV3-2), the J gene TRBJ2-7; tentative D call: TRBD1 (6 bases). The V gene's germline CDR1 is LGHDT and CDR2 YNNKEL (reference sequence). Trimming removed 1 base from V and 9 bases from J, with 25 bases in between. The CDR3 runs 17 residues. CDR3 loop: CASSQGSRQAKRVSQYF. CDR3 DNA sequence: TGTGCCAGCAGCCAAGGTAGTCGACAGGCGAAGAGAGTGTCGCAGTACTTC.

This clone was seen a single time. The V gene is TRBV5-4, the J gene TRBJ2-5, with 8 positions matching TRBD2. CDR3 length equals 13 residues. Germline CDR1 is SGHNT and CDR2 is YYREEE (reference sequence). Trimming removed 4 bases from V and 3 bases from J; junction bases left unmatched: 2. CDR3 sequence: CASSPAGEETQYF. CDR3 bases: TGTGCCAGCAGCCCAGCGGGGGAAGAGACCCAGTACTTC.

The chain combines TRBV6-5 with TRBJ1-6, with 10 nucleotides matching TRBD1. V shed 6 bases and J 9 bases; nucleotides not matched to a gene: 5. Looked up from germline, CDR1 is MNHEY and CDR2 is SVGAGI. This CDR3 contains 14 residues. CDR3 coding DNA: TGTGCCAGCAGCGGGACAGGGGTACTTTCACCCCTCCACTTT. Encoded protein: CASSGTGVLSPLHF.

Only a few counts were recorded for this clone. The rearrangement joins TRBV7-9 to TRBJ2-3, with D possibly matching TRBD1 (6 bases). Per the germline V gene, CDR1 is SEHNR and CDR2 is FQNEAQ (reference sequence). This CDR3 has 13 residues. Trimming left V 5 bases short and J 8 bases short, with 14 bases between. CDR3 loop: CASSPRQEATQYF. CDR3 sequence (DNA): TGTGCCAGCAGCCCCCGACAGGAGGCTACGCAGTATTTT.

The V and J genes are TRBV9 and TRBJ2-6, with D possibly matching TRBD2 (5 bases). CDR1 SGDLS and CDR2 YYNGEE come from the germline V gene. Trimming took off 0 bases at V and 0 bases at J, with 7 bases between the two ends. The CDR3 length is 16 residues. CDR3 sequence: CASSVAGNSGANVLTF. CDR3 in DNA: TGTGCCAGCAGCGTAGCGGGGAACTCTGGGGCCAACGTCCTGACTTTC.

This clone was observed a single time. J is TRBJ1-2 and V is TRBV6-4; 7 nucleotides line up with TRBD1. V trimming: 0 bases; J trimming: 3 bases; junction bases outside the gene matches: 4. CDR3 length: 15 residues. CDR1 MRHNA and CDR2 SNTAGT come from the germline V gene. In DNA form, the CDR3 reads TGTGCCAGCAGTGACTCGAACAGGGGCTACTATGGCTACACCTTC. It codes for CASSDSNRGYYGYTF.

This chain connects TRBV4-3 to TRBJ2-1; TRBD2 agrees at 7 bases. V was pared by 0 bases and J by 14 bases, with 10 bases of the junction left unmatched. CDR1 and CDR2 from the germline V gene are LGHNA and YSLEER. There are 14 residues in the CDR3. CDR3 nucleotide sequence: TGCGCCAGCAGCCAAGATCGGGACGTGAGCGGGGAGTTCTTC. Its translation is CASSQDRDVSGEFF.